This T cell receptor (beta chain) comes out of a study of human T cells and chemical hapten exposure. Study overall: TCR yield per sample varied, mainly due to pooled library volumes.

As to time point: patch test 1, 2 weeks after DPC sensitization. The treatment is: therapeutic diphenylcyclopropenone sensitization with weekly scalp DPC. Germline loops: CDR1 SGHRS, CDR2 YFSETQ. Trimming took off 4 bases at V and 7 bases at J, with 9 bases between the two ends. The CDR3 is 12 amino acids. This clonotype occurred a few times. TCRdb processed the RACE reads anew with MiXCR; each CDR3 protein has one entry. The table has about 120,000 distinct CDR3 sequences, roughly an eighth seen once. The material sequenced was whole blood, taken in connection with sensitization to the hapten diphenylcyclopropenone (DPC). The genes are TRBV5-1 and TRBJ2-1, with a tentative D call TRBD1 (6 bases). This clonotype was obtained from a man in his late teens or twenties with alopecia areata. Some clones in this sample may be carry-over from other donors' samples. This CDR3 is CASSGDKNEQFF. CDR3 DNA sequence: TGCGCCAGCAGCGGGGACAAAAATGAGCAGTTCTTC.